The next 19 T cell receptor beta chains were all read from a single sample in a study of blood T cell repertoires in COVID-19. Assay: immunoSEQ multiplex PCR; the TCRdb copy retains only in-frame clones and omits some. The sample yields under 300,000 clones, about 81% seen once. Sequencing was performed on peripheral blood. The source of these receptors is an older woman with active or convalescent COVID-19.

This clone was recorded once. This chain joins TRBV18 and TRBJ1-6, with D hard to call. The CDR3 loop spans 15 amino acids. Trimming pared 2 bases from V and 7 bases from J, leaving 12 bases between. Germline CDR1 reads KGHSH; CDR2 reads LQKENI. CDR3 sequence (DNA): TGTGCCAGCTCACCAGGAGCGCCAGAGAATTCACCCCTCCACTTT. Its translation is CASSPGAPENSPLHF. Looking up the rest from reference TRBV18 and TRBJ1-6 gives the full variable domain: NAGVMQNPRHLVRRRGQEARLRCSPMKGHSHVYWYRQLPEEGLKFMVYLQKENIIDESGMPKERFSAEFPKEGPSILRIQQVVRGDSAAYFCASSPGAPENSPLHFGNGTRLTVT.

The chain is built from TRBV6-5 and TRBJ2-7; maybe TRBD1 (5 bases). Trimming stripped 6 bases from V and 1 base from J, with 10 bases between. The CDR3 contains 13 residues. CDR1 and CDR2 from the germline V gene are MNHEY and SVGAGI. CDR3 nucleotide sequence: TGTGCCAGCAGAGGCAGGGCATCCTACGAGCAGTACTTC. Its translation is CASRGRASYEQYF.

This clone was recorded once. The V gene is TRBV6-5, the J gene TRBJ1-2; TRBD1 might be the D (6 bases). The CDR3 consists of 13 residues. Germline V gene sequence: CDR1 MNHEY, CDR2 SVGAGI. The germline V and J ends were trimmed by 7 bases and 2 bases, with 11 bases remaining between them. The CDR3 DNA reads TGTGCCAGCATGGGGGCCTTCAACTATGGCTACACCTTC. Translating it yields CASMGAFNYGYTF.

The chain uses TRBV18 and TRBJ2-7, with 12 bases lining up with TRBD2. CDR3 size: 14 residues. With 6 bases clipped from V and 5 bases from J, the junction kept 5 bases outside the gene matches. CDR1 is KGHSH and CDR2 is LQKENI in the germline V gene. This CDR3 is CASSRTSGADEQYF. CDR3 nucleotides: TGTGCCAGCTCTAGGACTAGCGGGGCAGACGAGCAGTACTTC.

The genes are TRBV19 and TRBJ1-4; the match to TRBD1 covers 8 bases. Germline CDR1 reads LNHDA; CDR2 reads SQIVND (reference sequence). Trimming took 6 bases from V and 6 from J; bases not matched to a gene: 9. The CDR3 runs to 15 residues. The CDR3 reads CASRRIDRGYEKLFF. DNA of the CDR3: TGTGCCAGTAGGAGGATCGACAGGGGTTATGAAAAACTGTTTTTT.

CDR3: CASSQTGSYNEQFF. The CDR3 coding sequence is TGTGCCAGCAGCCAGACAGGGAGTTACAATGAGCAGTTCTTC. This chain joins TRBV4-2 and TRBJ2-1, with TRBD1 matching 7 bases. The CDR3 has 14 residues. After removal of 3 bases from V and 4 bases from J, the junction contained 3 bases not matched to a gene. The germline V gene has CDR1 LGHNA and CDR2 YNFKEQ.

The chain carries TRBV12-3 or TRBV12-4 and TRBJ1-3; D not certain. V was pared by 5 bases and J by 7 bases, with 12 bases between. This CDR3 contains 13 residues. CDR3 sequence reads: CASSHYRGNTIYF. The DNA for the CDR3 is TGTGCCAGCAGTCACTACCGCGGGAACACCATATATTTT.

The chain joins TRBV7-8 to TRBJ1-5; D is ambiguous. The V gene's germline CDR1 is SGHVS and CDR2 FQNEAQ. Trimming left V 3 bases short and J 0 bases short, with 3 bases between. This CDR3 comprises 13 residues. The CDR3 loop reads CASSFHSNQPQHF. CDR3 nucleotide sequence: TGTGCCAGCAGCTTCCATAGCAATCAGCCCCAGCATTTT.

The V gene is TRBV12-3 or TRBV12-4, the J gene TRBJ1-2, with a tentative D call TRBD1 (6 bases). Trimming cost V 2 bases and J 7 bases, with 11 bases left between them. This CDR3 spans 13 amino acids. The CDR3 reads CASSLPGEGGYTF. The DNA of the CDR3 is TGTGCCAGCAGTTTACCAGGGGAGGGTGGCTACACCTTC.

V usage is TRBV10-3 and J usage is TRBJ1-5, with D tentatively TRBD1 (6 bases). The V end was cut by 4 bases, the J end by 0 bases, with 13 bases between. This CDR3 region has 16 residues. In germline, CDR1 is ENHRY, CDR2 SYGVKD. The CDR3 DNA sequence: TGTGCCATCAGTGTGGGCAGGGGAAGTAGCAATCAGCCCCAGCATTTT. This encodes CAISVGRGSSNQPQHF.

The sample holds one count of this clone. This rearrangement joins TRBV15 to TRBJ2-4, with D tentatively TRBD1 (6 bases). The germline V gene has CDR1 LNHNV and CDR2 YYDKDF (reference sequence). Trimming removed 0 bases from V and 1 base from J, with 10 bases in between. The CDR3 spans 16 residues. The CDR3 sequence: CATSRDPRGAKNIQYF. The CDR3 nucleotides read TGTGCCACCAGCAGAGATCCGAGGGGGGCCAAAAACATTCAGTACTTC.

V is TRBV6-5 and J is TRBJ1-4; tentative D call: TRBD1 (5 bases). Germline values: CDR1 MNHEY, CDR2 SVGAGI. Trimming removed 5 bases at V and 3 bases at J, with 7 bases between. The CDR3 sequence is 13 residues long. Here the CDR3 reads CASSRQPNEKLFF. In DNA form, the CDR3 reads TGTGCCAGCAGTCGACAGCCTAATGAAAAACTGTTTTTT.

The gene calls are TRBV30 and TRBJ1-3, with TRBD1 matching over 8 bases. This CDR3 has 17 residues. The germline CDR1 and CDR2 sequences are GTSNPN and SVGIG (reference sequence). Losses at the gene ends were 0 bases for V and 2 bases for J; bases not matched to a gene: 9. CDR3 in DNA: TGTGCCTGGAGTGTGCACAGGGGGGCTCTGGCTGGAAACACCATATATTTT. Protein product: CAWSVHRGALAGNTIYF. The variable domain in full, completed from reference TRBV30 and TRBJ1-3, reads SQTIHQWPATLVQPVGSPLSLECTVEGTSNPNLYWYRQAAGRGLQLLFYSVGIGQISSEVPQNLSASRPQDRQFILSSKKLLLSDSGFYLCAWSVHRGALAGNTIYFGEGSWLTVV.

Comments on this clone: Other DNA sequences in this sample translate to the same CDR3. This chain links TRBV3-1 (or the pseudogene TRBV3-2) with TRBJ2-1; 12 positions match TRBD2. Germline V gives CDR1 LGHDT, CDR2 YNNKEL (reference sequence). V lost 1 base, J lost 4 bases, and 2 bases stayed unmatched. The CDR3 extends over 16 amino acids. The CDR3 coding sequence is TGTGCCAGCAGCCAAGGGACTAGCGGGGCTTACAATGAGCAGTTCTTC. It specifies CASSQGTSGAYNEQFF.

This chain connects TRBV7-6 to TRBJ1-5; 8 nucleotides align to TRBD1. Germline CDR1 SGHVS, CDR2 FNYEAQ. The J segment lost 1 base and the V segment lost 3 bases, leaving 2 bases of the junction unmatched. CDR3 length equals 15 residues. CDR3: CASSLTGESNQPQHF. DNA of the CDR3: TGTGCCAGCAGCTTGACAGGGGAAAGCAATCAGCCCCAGCATTTT.

In nucleotides, the CDR3 is TGTGCCAGCAGTTTAGTCCCTAATGAGCAGTTCTTC. Protein sequence: CASSLVPNEQFF. This chain uses TRBV27 with TRBJ2-1; no clear D. V lost 2 bases and J 7 bases, leaving 6 bases between the germline ends. This CDR3 region has 12 residues. Germline V gene lookup returns CDR1 MNHEY and CDR2 SMNVEV (reference sequence).

V is TRBV30 and J is TRBJ1-4; 10 positions agree with TRBD1. From germline, CDR1 is GTSNPN and CDR2 SVGIG (reference sequence). The CDR3 covers 15 residues. J was trimmed by 8 bases and V by 2 bases; bases with no gene match: 8. DNA for the CDR3: TGTGCCTGGAGTAGGGGACTGGGACAGGGGGAAAAACTGTTTTTT. The encoded protein is CAWSRGLGQGEKLFF.

The genes are TRBV2 and TRBJ2-4, with 7 nucleotides matching TRBD1. Trimming took 11 bases from V and 8 from J; bases not matched to a gene: 15. This CDR3 is built from 14 residues. Per the germline V gene, CDR1 is SNHLY and CDR2 is FYNNEI. CDR3 sequence (DNA): TGTGCCTCCCAAGAGAGGGGGCAGGGGGACATTCAGTACTTC. The encoded protein is CASQERGQGDIQYF.

The chain recombines TRBV18 with TRBJ2-3; D uncertain. Germline V CDR1 and CDR2: KGHSH, LQKENI. The V gene lost 8 bases and the J gene lost 2 bases, with 8 bases spanning the gap. CDR3 length equals 12 residues. CDR3 in DNA: TGTGCCAGCCGAACAACCACAGATACGCAGTATTTT. Its translation: CASRTTTDTQYF.